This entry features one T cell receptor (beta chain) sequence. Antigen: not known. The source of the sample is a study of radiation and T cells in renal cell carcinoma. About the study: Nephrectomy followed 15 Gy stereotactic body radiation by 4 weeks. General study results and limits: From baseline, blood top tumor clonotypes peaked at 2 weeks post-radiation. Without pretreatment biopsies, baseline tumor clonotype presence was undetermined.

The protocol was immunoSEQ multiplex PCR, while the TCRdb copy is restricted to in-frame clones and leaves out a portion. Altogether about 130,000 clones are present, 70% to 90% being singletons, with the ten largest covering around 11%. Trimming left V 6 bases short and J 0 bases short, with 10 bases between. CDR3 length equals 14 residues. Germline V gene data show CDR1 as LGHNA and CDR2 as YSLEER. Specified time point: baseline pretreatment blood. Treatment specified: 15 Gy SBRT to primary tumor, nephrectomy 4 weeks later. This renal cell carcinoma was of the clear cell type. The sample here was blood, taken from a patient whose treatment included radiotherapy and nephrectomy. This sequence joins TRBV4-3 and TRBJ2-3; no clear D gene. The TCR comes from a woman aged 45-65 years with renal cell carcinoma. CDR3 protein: CASSRDTSTDTQYF. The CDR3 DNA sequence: TGCGCCAGCAGTCGAGATACTAGCACAGATACGCAGTATTTT.